This record looks at one TCR beta chain sequence and its context. Its target is not known. This sample was taken from a study of chemoradiotherapy in HPV16-positive cancers. Study results and caveats: Functional assays defining HPV-specific T cells used only a couple of HPV16-positive patients.

Assay used: immunoSEQ multiplex PCR; TCRdb lists only in-frame clones, some missing. The sample lists approximately 15,000 clones; under 85% were seen once. Germline V gene data show CDR1 as SGHTA and CDR2 as FQGNSA. This CDR3 spans 12 amino acids. The V end was cut by 2 bases, the J end by 4 bases, with 4 bases between. The V gene is TRBV7-2, the J gene TRBJ2-3, with D hard to call. The sequence came from a human donor with HPV-associated anogenital cancer. Sampling was done from a patient who underwent chemoradiotherapy. The CDR3 region is CASSLLADTQYF. In DNA form, the CDR3 reads TGTGCCAGCAGCTTACTAGCAGATACGCAGTATTTT.